This passage covers 28 T cell receptor beta chains from one sample sequenced in a study of beta chain features in type 1 diabetes. The sequenced template was cDNA made from the entire isolated RNA. Produced via immunoSEQ multiplex PCR; TCRdb's table is partial and in-frame only. The table includes around 430,000 clones, 25% to 35% detected once. What was sequenced was naive CD4+ T cells from blood. Receptor source: a man aged 18 to 30 in good health.

The gene calls are TRBV6-5 and TRBJ2-7, with TRBD2 identical over 7 bases. Per the germline V gene, CDR1 is MNHEY and CDR2 is SVGAGI. The CDR3 loop spans 15 amino acids. J lost 0 bases, V lost 6 bases, and 8 bases had no gene match. The CDR3 DNA reads as TGTGCCAGCAGATCGCTAGCGGCGAGCTCCTACGAGCAGTACTTC. As protein: CASRSLAASSYEQYF.

The gene calls are TRBV7-2 and TRBJ2-7, with D maybe TRBD2 (5 bases). Per germline, CDR1 SGHTA and CDR2 FQGNSA. Trimming shortened V by 4 bases and J by 2 bases, and 15 bases separated the two germline ends. The CDR3 runs 15 residues. The CDR3 DNA follows: TGTGCCAGCAGCTCCCAGCGGACTGCTGCCTACGAGCAGTACTTC. Its translation is CASSSQRTAAYEQYF.

The genes are TRBV7-8 and TRBJ2-7, with 7 bases lining up with TRBD1. In germline, CDR1 is SGHVS, CDR2 FQNEAQ. The CDR3 has 15 amino acids. J gave up 3 bases and V 1 base, and 6 bases lay outside the gene matches. Written as DNA, the CDR3 is TGTGCCAGCAGCTTAGATCGCGGACAGGACTACGAGCAGTACTTC. Amino acids: CASSLDRGQDYEQYF.

The CDR3 is CASSLSGDTQYF. In nucleotides, the CDR3 is TGCGCCAGCAGCTTATCTGGAGATACGCAGTATTTT. J is TRBJ2-3 and V is TRBV5-1; no firm D call. This CDR3 region has 12 residues. Trimming pared 2 bases from V and 5 bases from J, leaving 6 bases between. CDR1 and CDR2 from the germline V gene are SGHRS and YFSETQ.

This clone was seen a handful of times. The chain combines TRBV29-1 with TRBJ2-7; 14 nucleotides line up with TRBD2. From germline, CDR1 is SQVTM and CDR2 ANQGSEA. The CDR3 contains 14 residues. J gave up 7 bases and V 6 bases, and 8 bases lay outside the gene matches. The CDR3 DNA follows: TGCAGCGTCGGGACTAGCGGGAGATTCGGGGAGCAGTACTTC. It encodes CSVGTSGRFGEQYF.

This clone was counted between two and nine times. The J gene is TRBJ2-3, the V gene TRBV29-1, with TRBD2 matching 10 bases. The V gene's germline CDR1 is SQVTM and CDR2 ANQGSEA. The CDR3 length is 13 residues. V shed 8 bases, J shed 4 bases, and the junction held 6 bases outside the gene matches. CDR3 sequence (DNA): TGCAGCACTAGCGGGATGGGGCCAGATACGCAGTATTTT. It encodes CSTSGMGPDTQYF.

This clone was seen more than once but under ten times. The chain uses TRBV4-2 and TRBJ1-2; D not certain. Germline V gene data show CDR1 as LGHNA and CDR2 as YNFKEQ. Between the trimmed V and J ends, which lost 3 bases and 4 bases, there was a span of 15 bases. This CDR3 comprises 15 residues. The CDR3 spells CASSQLEVAVYGYTF. CDR3 DNA: TGTGCCAGCAGCCAGCTAGAAGTCGCGGTCTATGGCTACACCTTC.

This sequence joins TRBV20-1 and TRBJ2-3; D call uncertain. This CDR3 spans 11 amino acids. The V end was cut by 8 bases, the J end by 0 bases, with 6 bases between. From germline, CDR1 is DFQATT and CDR2 SNEGSKA (reference sequence). The CDR3 here is CSQASTDTQYF. The CDR3 bases are TGCAGTCAGGCCAGCACAGATACGCAGTATTTT.

The V call is TRBV28, the J call TRBJ2-7; D is perhaps TRBD2 (5 bases). This CDR3 contains 13 residues. Trimming shortened V by 10 bases and J by 3 bases, and 16 bases separated the two germline ends. The germline CDR1 and CDR2 sequences are MDHEN and SYDVKM. In DNA form, the CDR3 reads TGTGCCACCCAAAGGACGGACTTCTACGAGCAGTACTTC. Its translation: CATQRTDFYEQYF.

The chain combines TRBV27 with TRBJ2-5, with D possibly being TRBD1 (6 bases). The CDR3 extends over 16 amino acids. CDR1 MNHEY and CDR2 SMNVEV come from the germline V gene (reference sequence). Trimming pared 6 bases from V and 4 bases from J, leaving 21 bases between. This chain's CDR3 is CASRKVTGKRGETQYF. Here the CDR3 DNA reads TGTGCCAGCAGGAAGGTAACAGGGAAAAGAGGAGAGACCCAGTACTTC.

There are a few counts of this clone. The chain couples TRBV20-1 to TRBJ2-4; D is possibly TRBD2 (5 bases). Germline loops: CDR1 DFQATT, CDR2 SNEGSKA (reference sequence). V was shortened by 8 bases and J by 8 bases, with 13 bases between the two germline ends. CDR3 length: 11 amino acids. CDR3 in amino acids: CSSRREHIQYF. CDR3 DNA: TGCAGTTCACGACGGGAACACATTCAGTACTTC.

The chain couples TRBV9 to TRBJ2-2; a possible D gene is TRBD2 (5 bases). Germline-derived CDR1 and CDR2 are SGDLS and YYNGEE. The V and J ends lost 0 bases and 4 bases respectively, with 10 bases between them. This CDR3 region has 15 residues. CDR3 amino acids: CASSVVGSGTGELFF. As DNA, the CDR3 is TGTGCCAGCAGCGTAGTAGGGAGTGGCACCGGGGAGCTGTTTTTT.

In this sample, this clone turned up a few times. This chain links TRBV4-2 with TRBJ2-1; weak D call: TRBD2 (6 bases). The CDR3 has 14 amino acids. Germline CDR1 LGHNA, CDR2 YNFKEQ. Trimming cost V 2 bases and J 6 bases, with 11 bases left between them. The chain's CDR3 is CASSQSGTGNEQFF. The CDR3 DNA is TGTGCCAGCAGCCAATCCGGGACTGGCAATGAGCAGTTCTTC.

This chain links TRBV30 with TRBJ1-4; D is ambiguous. CDR3 length equals 12 residues. Germline lookup yields CDR1 GTSNPN and CDR2 SVGIG (reference sequence). Trimming took off 1 base at V and 14 bases at J, with 14 bases between the two ends. The chain's CDR3 is CAWSEIGLLLFF. CDR3 DNA: TGTGCCTGGAGTGAAATCGGCCTCTTGCTGTTTTTT.

The chain couples TRBV30 to TRBJ1-1; 7 bases fit TRBD1. Germline trimming cut 3 bases from V and 4 bases from J; bases unmatched to any gene: 5. CDR3 length: 13 residues. Looked up from germline, CDR1 is GTSNPN and CDR2 is SVGIG (reference sequence). CDR3 sequence reads: CAWRLTGTTEAFF. The CDR3, as DNA: TGTGCCTGGAGGCTGACAGGGACCACTGAAGCTTTCTTT.

As regards this clone: This sample includes further DNA sequences coding for the same CDR3. The chain employs TRBV28 and TRBJ2-7; D gene uncertain. With 3 bases removed from V and 3 bases from J, the gap between germline ends came to 6 bases. CDR3 length: 12 residues. Germline values: CDR1 MDHEN, CDR2 SYDVKM. The CDR3 nucleotides read TGTGCCAGCAGTTTGGTCGGCTACGAGCAGTACTTC. It encodes CASSLVGYEQYF.

This clone was counted once. V is TRBV4-1 and J is TRBJ2-3, with D tentatively TRBD2 (6 bases). Trimming took off 1 base at V and 4 bases at J, with 12 bases between the two ends. The CDR3 runs 15 residues. The germline V gene has CDR1 MGHRA and CDR2 YSYEKL. The CDR3 protein is CASSQGGMSADTQYF. CDR3 sequence (DNA): TGCGCCAGCAGCCAAGGCGGGATGTCGGCAGATACGCAGTATTTT.

The table lists this clone with a few counts. CDR3 sequence reads: CSVEGQGYYEQYF. CDR3 in DNA: TGCAGCGTTGAGGGACAGGGGTATTACGAGCAGTACTTC. The J gene is TRBJ2-7, the V gene TRBV29-1; 10 nucleotides align to TRBD1. Germline values: CDR1 SQVTM, CDR2 ANQGSEA. The CDR3 extends over 13 amino acids. J lost 4 bases, V lost 3 bases, and 3 bases had no gene match.

This chain links TRBV29-1 with TRBJ2-5; D might be TRBD1 or TRBD2, each matching 5 bases. Deletions cut 0 bases from V and 1 base from J, with 12 bases between. The CDR3 runs 15 residues. Germline V lookup: CDR1 SQVTM, CDR2 ANQGSEA. The CDR3 DNA reads TGCAGCGTTGAAGATTGGGGACGGTCCCAAGAGACCCAGTACTTC. This gives the protein CSVEDWGRSQETQYF. Complete variable domain (other parts from reference TRBV29-1 and TRBJ2-5): SAVISQKPSRDICQRGTSLTIQCQVDSQVTMMFWYRQQPGQSLTLIATANQGSEATYESGFVIDKFPISRPNLTFSTLTVSNMSPEDSSIYLCSVEDWGRSQETQYFGPGTRLLVL.

About this clone itself: Other DNA variants within this sample encode the same CDR3. The chain links TRBV10-3 to TRBJ2-7; D unresolved. The CDR3 is 12 amino acids. Looked up from germline, CDR1 is ENHRY and CDR2 is SYGVKD. The V gene lost 3 bases and the J gene lost 2 bases, with 5 bases spanning the gap. The CDR3 DNA reads as TGTGCCATCAGTGAACAACCCTACGAGCAGTACTTC. As protein: CAISEQPYEQYF.

The sample holds a few counts of this clone. The chain combines TRBV2 with TRBJ2-1; tentative D call: TRBD2 (7 bases). The CDR3 has 14 amino acids. Trimming removed 11 bases at V and 0 bases at J, with 14 bases between. Germline assignment: CDR1 SNHLY and CDR2 FYNNEI. CDR3 sequence (DNA): TGTGCCCGCCGGGGGGCCAGCTCCTACAATGAGCAGTTCTTC. Amino acids: CARRGASSYNEQFF.

The genes are TRBV18 and TRBJ2-5, with 7 bases identical to TRBD2. This CDR3 spans 15 amino acids. V shed 1 base and J 2 bases; nucleotides not matched to a gene: 4. Germline V gene data show CDR1 as KGHSH and CDR2 as LQKENI. DNA of the CDR3: TGTGCCAGCTCACCACTAGCGGGTGTTCAAGAGACCCAGTACTTC. This gives the protein CASSPLAGVQETQYF.

V is TRBV11-2 and J is TRBJ2-3, with D perhaps TRBD2 (6 bases). The ends were cut back, 1 base at V and 5 bases at J, with 10 bases in the middle. This CDR3 is built from 14 residues. The germline V gene has CDR1 SGHAT and CDR2 FQNNGV. The CDR3: CASSLAWGVDTQYF. CDR3 coding DNA: TGTGCCAGCAGCTTAGCTTGGGGGGTAGATACGCAGTATTTT.

This clone has more than one count but fewer than ten. The V gene is TRBV6-6, the J gene TRBJ1-1; D is unresolved. The germline CDR1 and CDR2 sequences are MNHNY and SVGAGI (reference sequence). The V gene lost 4 bases and the J gene lost 5 bases, with 20 bases spanning the gap. This CDR3 spans 16 amino acids. CDR3 in amino acids: CASSSRRPSGGTEAFF. CDR3 nucleotide sequence: TGTGCCAGCAGTTCCCGTCGTCCCTCCGGAGGGACTGAAGCTTTCTTT.

This clone came up a few times. The CDR3 sequence is CAWSELSAEAFF. CDR3 sequence (DNA): TGTGCCTGGAGTGAGTTGAGTGCTGAAGCTTTCTTT. J is TRBJ1-1 and V is TRBV30; D is ambiguous. This CDR3 has 12 residues. Trimming shortened V by 1 base and J by 6 bases, and 9 bases separated the two germline ends. Per germline, CDR1 GTSNPN and CDR2 SVGIG (reference sequence).

A note on this clone: This CDR3 is also generated by other DNA sequences in the sample. CDR3 loop: CASSFRETQYF. As DNA, the CDR3 is TGTGCCAGCAGCTTTCGAGAGACCCAGTACTTC. This chain links TRBV11-2 with TRBJ2-5; D gene uncertain. Deletions cut 3 bases from V and 4 bases from J, with 3 bases between. Germline lookup yields CDR1 SGHAT and CDR2 FQNNGV. This CDR3 has 11 residues.

This clone occurred a few times. The chain uses TRBV29-1 and TRBJ1-2, with D possibly being TRBD1 (6 bases). V was clipped by 7 bases and J by 5 bases, with 14 bases between them. The CDR3 is 12 amino acids. Germline lookup yields CDR1 SQVTM and CDR2 ANQGSEA. The CDR3: CSAQGQLYGYTF. For the CDR3, the DNA is TGCAGCGCACAGGGCCAGTTGTATGGCTACACCTTC.

V usage is TRBV6-5 and J usage is TRBJ2-2; 7 bases are shared with TRBD1. The CDR3 has 14 residues. Germline V gene lookup returns CDR1 MNHEY and CDR2 SVGAGI. V shed 4 bases, J shed 7 bases, and the junction held 6 bases outside the gene matches. The CDR3 here is CASSLYRGIGELFF. The CDR3 region has the DNA TGTGCCAGCAGTTTGTACAGGGGAATCGGGGAGCTGTTTTTT.